This T cell receptor (beta chain) was captured in a study of cytomegalovirus exposure and HLA in healthy donors. General observations from the study: Roughly uniform depth of sequencing across donors was assumed in presence/absence analyses. It emerged from a later analysis that several of the most significant clusters appeared to be linked to common viral pathogens.

Concerning this clone itself: Antigen specificity is unknown.

In the PCR, 60 Vbeta and 13 Jbeta primers were used. TCRdb's copy holds only in-frame clones and misses some; the assay was immunoSEQ multiplex PCR. The sample records 150,000 to 200,000 clones, 75% to 90% being singletons. The CDR3 consists of 15 residues. Germline V CDR1 and CDR2: LGHNA, YSLEER. V was clipped by 0 bases and J by 7 bases, with 13 bases between them. The sequencing input was PBMCs. This chain connects TRBV4-3 to TRBJ2-1, with D perhaps matching TRBD1 (6 bases). The clonotype was recovered from a human donor in good health. The CDR3 region is CASSQDWGLDNEQFF. For the CDR3, the DNA is TGCGCCAGCAGCCAAGATTGGGGGCTAGATAATGAGCAGTTCTTC.